A single sample gave rise to the 18 T cell receptor beta chains below, sequenced in a study of T cells in Graves' hyperthyroidism and ophthalmopathy. The CDR3 regions of TCR beta were amplified from RNA transcripts. HTBI primers drove first-round RT-PCR of the TCR CDR3. TCRdb ran MiXCR on the multiplex PCR reads and lists one entry per CDR3 protein. This sample has approximately 400,000 distinct CDR3 sequences, with more than 20% found just once. The sample consisted of blood. The receptors originated from a man between 45 and 60 years old with Graves' hyperthyroidism.

The genes are TRBV11-3 and TRBJ1-1; a weak D match, TRBD1 (6 bases). CDR1 is SGHNT, CDR2 YENEEA, per germline. This CDR3 region has 14 residues. V lost 1 base and J 9 bases, leaving 15 bases between the germline ends. For the CDR3, the DNA is TGTGCCAGCAGCTTAGCTCCTAACAGGGTGAAAGCTTTCTTT. It translates to CASSLAPNRVKAFF.

This clonotype was seen a handful of times. The CDR3 here is CSALRGGEAFF. The CDR3 region has the DNA TGCAGTGCTCTACGGGGGGGTGAAGCTTTCTTT. This chain connects TRBV20-1 to TRBJ1-1; a possible D gene is TRBD1 (5 bases). Germline loops: CDR1 DFQATT, CDR2 SNEGSKA (reference sequence). The CDR3 totals 11 residues. V lost 5 bases, J lost 7 bases, and 11 bases lay in between.

The V gene is TRBV7-3, the J gene TRBJ1-4; D unclear. CDR1 SGHTA and CDR2 FQGTGA come from the germline V gene. Deletions cut 2 bases from V and 8 bases from J, with 6 bases between. This CDR3 contains 12 residues. CDR3 coding DNA: TGTGCCAGCAGCTTAGAGACGGAAAAACTGTTTTTT. Protein product: CASSLETEKLFF.

This clonotype was observed many times. V and J are TRBV7-2 and TRBJ2-5, with 12 bases fitting TRBD2. J was trimmed by 5 bases and V by 2 bases; bases with no gene match: 15. In germline, CDR1 is SGHTA, CDR2 FQGNSA. CDR3 length: 19 residues. CDR3 sequence reads: CASSLFGSASGRVKETQYF. The CDR3 nucleotides are TGTGCCAGCAGCTTATTTGGTTCGGCTAGCGGGAGGGTAAAGGAGACCCAGTACTTC.

This chain links TRBV12-3 or TRBV12-4 with TRBJ2-7; D gene unclear. The CDR3 sequence is 14 residues long. Trimming left V 5 bases short and J 4 bases short, with 15 bases between. The CDR3 spells CASSNQGYSYEQYF. In DNA, the CDR3 is TGTGCCAGCAGTAACCAAGGGTATTCGTACGAGCAGTACTTC.

This clonotype appeared a few times. DNA of the CDR3: TGTGCCAGCAGCTTAGAGGGGGGGGAGGATACGCAGTATTTT. Translation gives CASSLEGGEDTQYF. This chain joins TRBV7-9 and TRBJ2-3, with D possibly TRBD2 on 7 matching bases. The CDR3 length is 14 residues. V gave up 1 base and J gave up 6 bases, with 11 bases separating them. Germline V gene lookup returns CDR1 SEHNR and CDR2 FQNEAQ (reference sequence).

The chain is built from TRBV27 and TRBJ2-7; D not resolved. Trimming pared 3 bases from V and 0 bases from J, leaving 12 bases between. Per the germline V gene, CDR1 is MNHEY and CDR2 is SMNVEV (reference sequence). The CDR3 runs to 15 residues. The CDR3 bases are TGTGCCAGCAGTTTTCGGATCCGGAACTCCTACGAGCAGTACTTC. Its protein is CASSFRIRNSYEQYF.

Concerning this clonotype itself: A much larger clone differs by one base, so this may be a read error. The V and J genes are TRBV20-1 and TRBJ2-1, with 7 bases fitting TRBD2. The J call may be faulty, since TRBJ2-7 better matches the DNA end. This CDR3 has 15 residues. Germline V lookup: CDR1 DFQATT, CDR2 SNEGSKA (reference sequence). The CDR3 DNA is TGCAGTGCTAGGCCCCCGGCTAGCGGATACAATGAGCAGTACTTC. Translated: CSARPPASGYNEQYF.

This clonotype was picked up a small number of times. The J gene is TRBJ1-5, the V gene TRBV10-3; 8 bases are a match to TRBD1. Germline-derived CDR1 and CDR2 are ENHRY and SYGVKD. V shed 3 bases, J shed 2 bases, and the junction held 3 bases outside the gene matches. This CDR3 contains 15 residues. The CDR3 sequence: CAISELGQGNQPQHF. As DNA, the CDR3 is TGTGCCATCAGTGAATTGGGACAGGGCAATCAGCCCCAGCATTTT.

This clonotype showed up just a few times. V usage is TRBV29-1 and J usage is TRBJ1-5; a weak D match, TRBD1 (6 bases). Germline lookup yields CDR1 SQVTM and CDR2 ANQGSEA. Trimming pared 5 bases from V and 2 bases from J, leaving 19 bases between. CDR3 size: 16 residues. The CDR3 is CSVLLVGAGGNQPQHF. The CDR3 region has the DNA TGCAGCGTTTTATTGGTGGGGGCTGGGGGCAATCAGCCCCAGCATTTT.

This clonotype was recorded at least ten times. V usage is TRBV28 and J usage is TRBJ2-7; TRBD1 matches at 10 bases. Per germline, CDR1 MDHEN and CDR2 SYDVKM. J gave up 4 bases and V 4 bases, and 10 bases lay outside the gene matches. The CDR3 length is 16 residues. CDR3 residues: CASSSPGAGQGYEQYF. DNA of the CDR3: TGTGCCAGCAGTTCGCCGGGGGCGGGACAGGGGTACGAGCAGTACTTC.

This chain connects TRBV30 to TRBJ2-2; D unresolved. The CDR3 totals 13 residues. Germline CDR1 GTSNPN, CDR2 SVGIG (reference sequence). V lost 2 bases, J lost 1 base, and 5 bases lay in between. CDR3 sequence (DNA): TGTGCCTGGAGTCCTCGGAACACCGGGGAGCTGTTTTTT. The encoded protein is CAWSPRNTGELFF.

In regard to this clonotype: Sequence at one end of the junction differs from germline and may be a read error. The V and J genes are TRBV18 and TRBJ1-4; 7 nucleotides align to TRBD1. The CDR3 length is 15 residues. Germline loops: CDR1 KGHSH, CDR2 LQKENI. CDR3 loop: CVSSPDRAPNEKLFF. CDR3 DNA sequence: TGTGTCAGCTCACCAGACAGGGCTCCTAATGAAAAACTGTTTTTT.

There are many counts of this clonotype. The CDR3 bases are TGTGCCAGCTCACCAGCCGGGACAGGGTCATACGATGAGCAGTTCTTC. The encoded protein is CASSPAGTGSYDEQFF. V and J are TRBV18 and TRBJ2-1; TRBD1 agrees at 9 bases. Looked up from germline, CDR1 is KGHSH and CDR2 is LQKENI. The CDR3 length is 16 residues. The junction had 10 bases not matched to a gene; V was cut back by 2 bases and J by 8 bases.

The chain links TRBV11-2 to TRBJ1-2; TRBD1 agrees at 7 bases. Losses at the gene ends were 5 bases for V and 12 bases for J; bases not matched to a gene: 18. Germline V gene sequence: CDR1 SGHAT, CDR2 FQNNGV. The CDR3 has 15 amino acids. CDR3: CASSAATGQYSQDTF. CDR3 bases: TGTGCCAGCAGCGCGGCCACGGGACAGTACTCCCAGGACACCTTC. Using reference TRBV11-2 and TRBJ1-2 for the parts outside the CDR3, the full variable domain is EAGVAQSPRYKIIEKRQSVAFWCNPISGHATLYWYQQILGQGPKLLIQFQNNGVVDDSQLPKDRFSAERLKGVDSTLKIQPAKLEDSAVYLCASSAATGQYSQDTFGSGTRLTVV.

About this clonotype: A much larger clone lies one base from this, so it may be a read error. V and J are TRBV28 and TRBJ2-5; a weak D match, TRBD2 (6 bases). Germline V gene lookup returns CDR1 MDHEN and CDR2 SYDVKM. The CDR3 is 14 residues long. CDR3 amino acids: CAISSRGGYETQYF. CDR3 DNA sequence: TGTGCCATCAGTTCCCGAGGAGGGTACGAGACCCAGTACTTC.

The chain carries TRBV7-8 and TRBJ1-3; unclear D gene. V gave up 5 bases and J gave up 0 bases, with 11 bases separating them. Germline assignment: CDR1 SGHVS and CDR2 FQNEAQ. The CDR3 is 15 residues long. The CDR3 nucleotides are TGTGCCAGCAGCCCGGACTGGAACTCTGGAAACACCATATATTTT. It encodes CASSPDWNSGNTIYF.

The V call is TRBV19, the J call TRBJ1-1; the D gene is possibly TRBD1 (6 bases). This CDR3 region has 16 residues. The ends were cut back, 6 bases at V and 4 bases at J, with 21 bases in the middle. CDR1 LNHDA and CDR2 SQIVND come from the germline V gene (reference sequence). This chain's CDR3 is CASSGGRGGWGTEAFF. The CDR3 DNA follows: TGTGCCAGTAGCGGGGGGCGAGGGGGTTGGGGCACTGAAGCTTTCTTT.